The T cell receptor (beta chain) described here comes from a study of cytomegalovirus exposure and HLA in healthy donors. With 60 Vbeta and 13 Jbeta primers, the PCR was carried out. Here immunoSEQ multiplex PCR was the method, and the copy in TCRdb shows in-frame clones only, minus some. The data contain around 97,000 clones, around 67% of them singletons. This clone occurred once. Trimming took 0 bases from V and 3 from J, leaving 24 bases between them. This CDR3 has 19 residues. Germline CDR1 reads GTSNPN; CDR2 reads SVGIG (reference sequence). V is TRBV30 and J is TRBJ1-5; unclear D gene. Sequencing was done on a sample of PBMCs. The TCR was taken from a woman between 50 and 59 years old in good health and CMV-seronegative. DNA for the CDR3: TGTGCCTGGAGTGTACTTGTATTCTCCGCAGGACTCTTCAATCAGCCCCAGCATTTT. It translates to CAWSVLVFSAGLFNQPQHF.